This TCR beta chain originates from a study of blood T cells in healthy people across ages. Sample-barcoded 5' priming and a J-beta primer mix drove a second PCR of roughly 7 to 11 cycles. TCRdb used MiXCR to reprocess the 5' RACE reads, holding one entry per CDR3 protein. The table lists 900,000 to 950,000 distinct CDR3 sequences, just under 30% of them singletons, with 10% to 13% in the top ten. This clonotype came up many times. Its matching antigen is unknown. The CDR3 is made up of 13 amino acids. Germline CDR1 and CDR2: MDHEN and SYDVKM. The V gene lost 1 base and the J gene lost 2 bases, with 6 bases spanning the gap. General study findings and limits: Researchers deemed the diversity estimates from one million T cells underestimates.

This sample also appeared in a second study, on T cells of mothers and their children. Per that study: For related and unrelated pairs alike, thymic selection shapes TCR recombination output similarly.

Sequencing was done on a sample of blood. This chain uses TRBV28 with TRBJ2-7, with D perhaps matching TRBD1 (5 bases). The receptor was isolated from a woman in her thirties or forties in good health. Written as DNA, the CDR3 is TGTGCCAGCAGTTTATCACAGGCCTACGAGCAGTACTTC. Protein: CASSLSQAYEQYF.